This entry lists 17 T cell receptor beta chains sequenced from one sample in a study of blood T cell repertoires in COVID-19. Assay used: immunoSEQ multiplex PCR; TCRdb lists only in-frame clones, some missing. Of some 200,000 clones listed, approximately 90% are singletons. Material: peripheral blood. The receptor set was obtained from a woman aged 80 or older in a cohort sampled during active or convalescent COVID-19.

This chain uses TRBV5-6 with TRBJ1-2; TRBD1 aligns across 9 bases. Trimming cost V 3 bases and J 9 bases; bases outside gene matches: 3. The CDR3 totals 12 residues. Germline-derived CDR1 and CDR2 are SGHDT and YYEEEE. The CDR3 region has the DNA TGTGCCAGCAGCTGGGACAGGGCAAGCTACACCTTC. This gives the protein CASSWDRASYTF.

The J gene is TRBJ2-2, the V gene TRBV7-9; 8 bases agree with TRBD1. Trimming at V came to 6 bases and at J to 3 bases, leaving 12 bases not matched to a gene. The CDR3 is 17 amino acids. Germline assignment: CDR1 SEHNR and CDR2 FQNEAQ (reference sequence). This chain's CDR3 is CASRLRQGMNYTGELFF. The CDR3 coding sequence is TGTGCCAGCAGATTAAGACAGGGGATGAACTACACCGGGGAGCTGTTTTTT.

The chain carries TRBV20-1 and TRBJ1-3; D gene unclear. Trimming stripped 3 bases from V and 0 bases from J, with 12 bases between. The germline gives CDR1 DFQATT, CDR2 SNEGSKA (reference sequence). This CDR3 is built from 15 residues. The CDR3: CSASAERHSGNTIYF. CDR3 bases: TGCAGTGCTAGTGCAGAAAGACACTCTGGAAACACCATATATTTT.

The chain has TRBV2 and TRBJ2-1, with 11 bases aligning to TRBD2. The length of the CDR3 is 15 residues. V dropped 6 bases and J dropped 4; count of bases not matched to a gene: 5. The germline V gene encodes CDR1 SNHLY and CDR2 FYNNEI. The CDR3 protein is CASRQLAGEYNEQFF. The CDR3 nucleotides are TGTGCCAGCAGGCAACTAGCGGGGGAGTACAATGAGCAGTTCTTC.

This clone showed up just a few times. The gene calls are TRBV2 and TRBJ1-1; D is possibly TRBD1 (5 bases). Germline CDR1 reads SNHLY; CDR2 reads FYNNEI. With 10 bases removed from V and 1 base from J, the gap between germline ends came to 13 bases. This CDR3 has 13 amino acids. CDR3 residues: CATLRDRNTEAFF. CDR3 bases: TGTGCCACACTCAGGGATAGGAACACTGAAGCTTTCTTT.

This clone came up once. V and J are TRBV6-9 and TRBJ2-7; TRBD2 matches 13 bases. Germline V gives CDR1 MNHGY, CDR2 SVAAGI. The CDR3 loop spans 16 amino acids. Trimming removed 4 bases from V and 5 bases from J; junction bases left unmatched: 8. CDR3 in DNA: TGTGCCAGCAGTTCCGGACTAGCGGGGGTGTGTCACGAGCAGTACTTC. This encodes CASSSGLAGVCHEQYF.

The chain combines TRBV7-6 with TRBJ1-4; 7 nucleotides agree with TRBD1. V lost 5 bases and J lost 7; bases outside the gene matches: 10. This CDR3 comprises 15 residues. Germline values: CDR1 SGHVS, CDR2 FNYEAQ. The CDR3 nucleotides are TGTGCCAGCAGCCCTAGACGCCAGGGGGGTGAAAAACTGTTTTTT. It encodes CASSPRRQGGEKLFF. Filled out from reference TRBV7-6 and TRBJ1-4, the complete variable domain reads GAGVSQSPRYKVTKRGQDVALRCDPISGHVSLYWYRQALGQGPEFLTYFNYEAQQDKSGLPNDRFSAERPEGSISTLTIQRTEQRDSAMYRCASSPRRQGGEKLFFGSGTQLSVL.

The chain combines TRBV19 with TRBJ1-5; TRBD1 is a possible D gene (6 bases). CDR1 and CDR2 from the germline V gene are LNHDA and SQIVND (reference sequence). The CDR3 loop spans 15 amino acids. V lost 6 bases and J 0 bases, leaving 12 bases between the germline ends. The CDR3 DNA reads as TGTGCCAGTAGAACGACAGGATATAGCAATCAGCCCCAGCATTTT. Its protein is CASRTTGYSNQPQHF.

The gene calls are TRBV3-1 (or the pseudogene TRBV3-2) and TRBJ1-2; the D gene is possibly TRBD1 (5 bases). V shed 3 bases and J shed 8 bases, with 19 bases lying between them. The germline V gene encodes CDR1 LGHDT and CDR2 YNNKEL (reference sequence). CDR3 length: 15 amino acids. The CDR3 here is CASSHLDLRVPGYTF. The CDR3 region has the DNA TGTGCCAGCAGCCACTTAGATCTCAGGGTACCCGGCTACACCTTC.

This clone has a handful of counts. The chain is built from TRBV6-2 or TRBV6-3 and TRBJ1-1; 8 positions agree with TRBD1. This CDR3 region has 14 residues. The V and J ends lost 2 bases and 7 bases, in that order; junction bases with no gene match: 6. The germline V gene encodes CDR1 MNHEY and CDR2 SVGEGT. For the CDR3, the DNA is TGTGCCAGCAGTTACGCACAGGGGGGAATTGAAGCTTTCTTT. It translates to CASSYAQGGIEAFF.

The V and J genes are TRBV14 and TRBJ1-1, with 7 positions matching TRBD1. The CDR3 sequence is 13 residues long. V dropped 4 bases and J dropped 2; count of bases not matched to a gene: 1. Germline V gene data show CDR1 as SGHDN and CDR2 as FVKESK. CDR3 nucleotides: TGTGCCAGCAGCCGACAGGGAAACACTGAAGCTTTCTTT. This codes for CASSRQGNTEAFF. Full variable domain (outside the CDR3, taken from reference TRBV14 and TRBJ1-1): EAGVTQFPSHSVIEKGQTVTLRCDPISGHDNLYWYRRVMGKEIKFLLHFVKESKQDESGMPNNRFLAERTGGTYSTLKVQPAELEDSGVYFCASSRQGNTEAFFGQGTRLTVV.

This clone came up a few times. The chain recombines TRBV11-2 with TRBJ1-6; weak D call: TRBD1 (5 bases). CDR3 length equals 14 residues. The germline gives CDR1 SGHAT, CDR2 FQNNGV. Trimming removed 1 base from V and 8 bases from J, with 9 bases in between. CDR3 residues: CASSLALGDSPLHF. CDR3 in DNA: TGTGCCAGCAGCTTAGCTTTAGGGGATTCACCCCTCCACTTT.

The chain recombines TRBV4-1 with TRBJ1-1; D unresolved. Germline CDR1 and CDR2: MGHRA and YSYEKL. This CDR3 has 15 residues. Trimming cost V 4 bases and J 1 base, with 13 bases left between them. The CDR3 region has the DNA TGCGCCAGCAGCCCCCCCGTCGTCGGGAACACTGAAGCTTTCTTT. Translation: CASSPPVVGNTEAFF.

The chain joins TRBV19 to TRBJ1-2; TRBD1 matches 10 bases. V lost 6 bases and J lost 5; bases outside the gene matches: 9. This CDR3 has 15 amino acids. Germline values: CDR1 LNHDA, CDR2 SQIVND (reference sequence). The CDR3 region has the DNA TGTGCCAGTAGCTGGGGGACAGGGGCTAGTTATGGCTACACCTTC. It codes for CASSWGTGASYGYTF. Full variable domain (remainder filled in from reference TRBV19 and TRBJ1-2): DGGITQSPKYLFRKEGQNVTLSCEQNLNHDAMYWYRQDPGQGLRLIYYSQIVNDFQKGDIAEGYSVSREKKESFPLTVTSAQKNPTAFYLCASSWGTGASYGYTFGSGTRLTVV.

This clone was detected only once. The CDR3 region is CASQSGNYGYTF. The CDR3 bases are TGTGCCAGCCAATCGGGTAACTATGGCTACACCTTC. This sequence joins TRBV6-5 and TRBJ1-2; D not certain. V was trimmed by 8 bases and J by 1 base, leaving 8 bases between them. CDR1 and CDR2 (germline): MNHEY, SVGAGI. This CDR3 is built from 12 residues.

This chain connects TRBV30 to TRBJ2-7; TRBD2 is a possible D gene (6 bases). V was pared by 1 base and J by 6 bases, with 19 bases between. The germline gives CDR1 GTSNPN, CDR2 SVGIG (reference sequence). The length of the CDR3 is 15 residues. Here the CDR3 DNA reads TGTGCCTGGAGTGCCGCCCCGGGAGCTAGGGGCGAGCAGTACGTC. It codes for CAWSAAPGARGEQYV.

This clone has only a few counts. Written as DNA, the CDR3 is TGCGCCAGCAGCTTGCTCTCCCAGGGCGGGAGTTCACCCCTCCACTTT. Amino acid sequence: CASSLLSQGGSSPLHF. The genes are TRBV5-1 and TRBJ1-6; a possible D gene is TRBD1 (5 bases). This CDR3 is built from 16 residues. Germline CDR1 and CDR2: SGHRS and YFSETQ. With 1 base removed from V and 9 bases from J, the gap between germline ends came to 17 bases.